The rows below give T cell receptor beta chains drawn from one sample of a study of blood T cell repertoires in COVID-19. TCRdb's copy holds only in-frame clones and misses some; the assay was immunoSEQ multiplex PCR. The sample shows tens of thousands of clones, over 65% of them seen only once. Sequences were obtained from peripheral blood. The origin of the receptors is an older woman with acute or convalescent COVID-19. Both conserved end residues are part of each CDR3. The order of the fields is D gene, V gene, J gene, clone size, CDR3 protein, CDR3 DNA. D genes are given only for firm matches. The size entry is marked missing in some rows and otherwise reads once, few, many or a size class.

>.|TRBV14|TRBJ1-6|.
CASSQGRVNSPLHF
TGTGCCAGCAGCCAAGGGAGAGTGAATTCACCCCTCCACTTT
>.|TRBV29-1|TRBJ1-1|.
CSVPAGAIDTEAFF
TGCAGCGTTCCGGCAGGGGCCATCGACACTGAAGCTTTCTTT
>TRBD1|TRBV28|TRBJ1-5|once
CASSAARQGSQPQHF
TGTGCCAGCAGTGCCGCCAGACAGGGGAGTCAGCCCCAGCATTTT
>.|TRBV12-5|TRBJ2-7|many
CASGSVSYEQYF
TGTGCTAGTGGTTCTGTATCCTACGAGCAGTACTTC
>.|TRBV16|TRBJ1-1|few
CASSQFQAGVGREAFF
TGTGCCAGCAGCCAATTCCAGGCGGGGGTAGGGCGTGAAGCTTTCTTT
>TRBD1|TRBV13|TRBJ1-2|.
CASSSGRTGLAGYTF
TGTGCCAGCAGCTCAGGTCGGACAGGGTTAGCTGGCTACACCTTC
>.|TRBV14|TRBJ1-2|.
CASSQDLRAGDRFAGYTF
TGTGCCAGCAGCCAAGATTTGAGGGCCGGGGATAGGTTCGCTGGCTACACCTTC
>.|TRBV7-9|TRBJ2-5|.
CASSPVRLYQETQYF
TGTGCCAGCAGCCCTGTGAGGCTCTACCAAGAGACCCAGTACTTC
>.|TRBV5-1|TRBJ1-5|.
CASSLDSSSNQPQHF
TGCGCCAGCAGCTTGGACAGTTCTAGCAATCAGCCCCAGCATTTT
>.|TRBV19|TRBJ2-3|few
CASSAGWGFEDTQYF
TGTGCCAGTAGTGCGGGGTGGGGTTTCGAAGATACGCAGTATTTT
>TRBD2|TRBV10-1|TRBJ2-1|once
CARRGAEREGQTSSYNEQFF
TGCGCCAGGAGGGGAGCGGAGCGGGAGGGCCAAACTTCCTCCTACAATGAGCAGTTCTTC
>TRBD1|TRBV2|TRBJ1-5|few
CASSDDRGPQPQHF
TGTGCCAGCAGCGACGACAGGGGGCCTCAGCCCCAGCATTTT
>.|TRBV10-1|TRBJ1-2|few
CASSYNHFRGDYGYTF
TGCGCCAGCAGTTACAACCACTTCAGGGGAGACTATGGCTACACCTTC
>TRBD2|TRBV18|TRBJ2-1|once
CASSPQRVAGGESYNEQFF
TGTGCCAGCTCACCACAGCGTGTAGCGGGGGGCGAATCATACAATGAGCAGTTCTTC
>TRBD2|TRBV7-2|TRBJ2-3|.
CASSLRHASGGFTDTQYF
TGTGCCAGCAGCCTCAGGCACGCTAGCGGGGGGTTCACAGATACGCAGTATTTT
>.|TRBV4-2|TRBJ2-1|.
CASSPRRGYNEQFF
TGTGCCAGCAGCCCGAGGAGGGGCTACAATGAGCAGTTCTTC
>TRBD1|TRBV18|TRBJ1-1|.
CASSGTGGIRTEAFF
TGTGCCAGCTCAGGGACAGGGGGAATACGCACTGAAGCTTTCTTT
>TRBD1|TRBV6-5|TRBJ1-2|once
CASRRGQGTNYGYTF
TGTGCCAGCAGAAGGGGACAGGGGACTAACTATGGCTACACCTTC
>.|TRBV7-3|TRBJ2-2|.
CASSSHRGGSGELFF
TGTGCCAGCAGCTCCCACAGGGGGGGATCCGGGGAGCTGTTTTTT
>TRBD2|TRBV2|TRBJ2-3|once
CAGGLAGDRDTQYF
TGTGCCGGGGGACTAGCGGGAGATCGAGATACGCAGTATTTT
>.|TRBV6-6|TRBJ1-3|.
CASSPAGHAGNTIYF
TGTGCCAGCAGCCCCGCCGGACACGCTGGAAACACCATATATTTT
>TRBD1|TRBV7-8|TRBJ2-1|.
CASSSDRVYSNEQFF
TGTGCCAGCAGCTCGGACAGGGTTTATTCCAATGAGCAGTTCTTC
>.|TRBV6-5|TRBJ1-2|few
CASSTRTDGYTF
TGTGCCAGCAGTACTCGGACAGATGGCTACACCTTC
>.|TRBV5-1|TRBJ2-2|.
CASRPGHQNTGELFF
TGCGCCAGCAGACCGGGACACCAGAACACCGGGGAGCTGTTTTTT
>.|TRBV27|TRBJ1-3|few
CASSSFSGGNTIYF
TGTGCCAGCAGTTCATTCTCAGGAGGAAACACCATATATTTT
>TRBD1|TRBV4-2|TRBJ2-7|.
CASSQGEDRTGNYEQYF
TGTGCCAGCAGCCAAGGGGAAGATCGGACAGGTAACTACGAGCAGTACTTC
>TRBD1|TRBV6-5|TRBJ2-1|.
CASRPGQGYNEQFF
TGTGCCAGCAGGCCGGGACAGGGGTACAATGAGCAGTTCTTC
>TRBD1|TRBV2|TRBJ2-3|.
CASRQGADTQYF
TGTGCCAGCAGACAGGGGGCGGATACGCAGTATTTT
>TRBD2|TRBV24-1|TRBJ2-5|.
CATSGGASGVQETQYF
TGTGCCACCAGTGGGGGGGCTAGCGGGGTACAAGAGACCCAGTACTTC
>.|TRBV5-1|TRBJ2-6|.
CASRPSVSSGANVLTF
TGCGCCAGCAGGCCTTCCGTGAGCTCTGGGGCCAACGTCCTGACTTTC
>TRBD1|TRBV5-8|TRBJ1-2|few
CASSLVQGGTGYTF
TGTGCCAGCAGCTTGGTCCAGGGGGGAACTGGCTACACCTTC
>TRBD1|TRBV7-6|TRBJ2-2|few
CASSSGQAASGELFF
TGTGCCAGCAGCTCAGGACAGGCGGCGTCCGGGGAGCTGTTTTTT
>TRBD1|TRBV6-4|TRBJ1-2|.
CASRKDRGHYGYTF
TGTGCCAGCAGGAAAGACAGGGGGCACTATGGCTACACCTTC
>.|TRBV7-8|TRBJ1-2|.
CASANGGGNFGYTF
TGTGCCAGCGCAAATGGGGGGGGTAATTTTGGCTACACCTTC
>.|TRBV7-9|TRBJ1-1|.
CASSLSSEAFF
TGTGCCAGCAGCTTGAGCTCTGAAGCTTTCTTT
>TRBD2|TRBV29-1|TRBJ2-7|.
CSVRRGAENEQYF
TGCAGCGTCAGGCGGGGGGCGGAGAACGAGCAGTACTTC
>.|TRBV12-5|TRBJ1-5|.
CASAGASNQPQHF
TGTGCTAGTGCAGGGGCGAGCAATCAGCCCCAGCATTTT
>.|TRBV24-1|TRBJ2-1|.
CATGGVRLGNNEQFF
TGTGCCACCGGCGGGGTGAGGCTCGGTAACAATGAGCAGTTCTTC
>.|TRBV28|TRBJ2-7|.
CASSDPLTAEQYF
TGTGCCAGCAGTGATCCCCTGACAGCCGAGCAGTACTTC
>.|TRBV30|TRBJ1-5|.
CAWRADRNQPQHF
TGTGCCTGGAGAGCGGATCGCAATCAGCCCCAGCATTTT
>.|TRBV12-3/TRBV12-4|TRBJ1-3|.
CASSLPGNTIYF
TGTGCCAGCAGCCTTCCTGGAAACACCATATATTTT
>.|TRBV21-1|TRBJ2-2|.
CASSNPPHLAGHTGELFF
TGTGCCAGCAGCAACCCTCCCCATCTAGCGGGACACACCGGGGAGCTGTTTTTT
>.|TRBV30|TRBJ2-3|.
CAWSYRQAFTGWQQVDYTQYF
TGTGCCTGGAGTTATCGTCAGGCTTTTACGGGGTGGCAGCAAGTCGATTATACGCAGTATTTT
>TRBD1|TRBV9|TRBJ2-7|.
CASSPSDRVYEQYF
TGTGCCAGCAGCCCCTCCGACAGGGTCTACGAGCAGTACTTC
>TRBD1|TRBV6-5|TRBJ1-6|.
CASYRTGVGSPLHF
TGTGCCAGCTATCGGACAGGGGTTGGCTCACCCCTCCACTTT
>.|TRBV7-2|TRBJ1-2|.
CASSLARRQDYGYTF
TGTGCCAGCAGCTTAGCGAGGAGGCAGGACTATGGCTACACCTTC
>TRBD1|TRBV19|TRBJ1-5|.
CASSSQGQGRGGVQPQHF
TGTGCCAGTAGTTCCCAAGGACAGGGGAGGGGAGGTGTTCAGCCCCAGCATTTT
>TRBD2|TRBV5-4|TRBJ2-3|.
CASSTGTPLAGGTDTQYF
TGTGCCAGCAGCACCGGAACTCCCCTAGCGGGGGGCACAGATACGCAGTATTTT
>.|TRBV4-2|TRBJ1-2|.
CASSQDRTANYGYTF
TGTGCCAGCAGCCAAGACCGGACAGCTAACTATGGCTACACCTTC
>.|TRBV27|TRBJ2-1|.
CASRRANYNEQFF
TGTGCCAGCAGGCGGGCCAACTACAATGAGCAGTTCTTC
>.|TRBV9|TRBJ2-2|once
CASSAPGVSNTGELFF
TGTGCCAGCAGCGCCCCCGGGGTTTCGAACACCGGGGAGCTGTTTTTT